Shown below are 9 T cell receptor beta chains from a single sample sequenced in a study of Ad26.COV2.S vaccination and SARS-CoV-2 variants. The method was immunoSEQ multiplex PCR; TCRdb's version includes in-frame clones alone and lacks a portion of them. The repertoire holds 450,000 to 550,000 clones, with 80% to 90% as singletons. Indicated treatment: some 19 received Ad26.COV2.S at low or high dose, single or two shots; roughly five received placebo; per-sample allocation not given. Samples came from day 63 after the first vaccine or placebo injection. The specimen was peripheral blood, collected in a trial of Ad26.COV2.S vaccine versus placebo. These receptors all come from a person aged 18-65 years who received the Ad26.COV2.S COVID-19 vaccine or a placebo.

The rearrangement joins TRBV7-8 to TRBJ1-5; weak D call: TRBD1 (5 bases). The CDR3 is 13 residues long. Germline V lookup: CDR1 SGHVS, CDR2 FQNEAQ. V shed 5 bases and J shed 4 bases, with 9 bases lying between them. CDR3 DNA: TGTGCCAGCAGCCCAGACAGAAATCAGCCCCAGCATTTT. This sequence encodes CASSPDRNQPQHF.

The V call is TRBV5-1, the J call TRBJ1-1, with TRBD1 matching 7 bases. This CDR3 spans 15 amino acids. Germline V CDR1 and CDR2: SGHRS, YFSETQ. V lost 3 bases, J lost 4 bases, and 9 bases stayed unmatched. The CDR3 DNA follows: TGCGCCAGCAGCTCGATTATCAGGGGGAGCACTGAAGCTTTCTTT. Translation gives CASSSIIRGSTEAFF.

This chain joins TRBV3-1 (or the pseudogene TRBV3-2) and TRBJ2-3, with D perhaps matching TRBD1 (6 bases). V was cut by 0 bases and J by 11 bases, with 15 bases left in between. The CDR3 spans 14 residues. CDR1 and CDR2 (germline): LGHDT, YNNKEL (reference sequence). This chain's CDR3 is CASSQEGTLVRQYF. DNA of the CDR3: TGTGCCAGCAGCCAAGAGGGGACACTTGTGAGGCAGTATTTT.

The chain couples TRBV3-1 (or the pseudogene TRBV3-2) to TRBJ1-1; no reliable D call. CDR3 length: 13 residues. CDR1 is LGHDT and CDR2 is YNNKEL in the germline V gene (reference sequence). Trimming removed 3 bases at V and 1 base at J, with 6 bases between. The CDR3 DNA reads as TGTGCCAGCAGCCATACTGGGAACACTGAAGCTTTCTTT. Amino acids: CASSHTGNTEAFF.

The chain links TRBV3-1 (or the pseudogene TRBV3-2) to TRBJ2-7; perhaps TRBD1 as D (5 bases). CDR3 size: 16 residues. Germline V gives CDR1 LGHDT, CDR2 YNNKEL (reference sequence). V gave up 0 bases and J gave up 7 bases, with 19 bases separating them. In nucleotides, the CDR3 is TGTGCCAGCAGCCAAGATTTGGGCAGGGTGGTTGGAGAGCAGTACTTC. It specifies CASSQDLGRVVGEQYF.

V usage is TRBV29-1 and J usage is TRBJ2-4; perhaps D is TRBD1 or TRBD2 (5 bases each). Germline loops: CDR1 SQVTM, CDR2 ANQGSEA. V was pared by 3 bases and J by 0 bases, with 6 bases between. This CDR3 is built from 13 residues. The CDR3 DNA reads as TGCAGCGTTGAGGGGGTAGCCAAAAACATTCAGTACTTC. Protein: CSVEGVAKNIQYF.

The table lists this clone with a few counts. The chain recombines TRBV3-1 (or the pseudogene TRBV3-2) with TRBJ1-3; 8 bases are shared with TRBD1. Germline V gene lookup returns CDR1 LGHDT and CDR2 YNNKEL (reference sequence). CDR3 length equals 17 residues. J gave up 2 bases and V 2 bases, and 8 bases lay outside the gene matches. The CDR3 sequence: CASSQPGQATTGNTIYF. The DNA of the CDR3 is TGTGCCAGCAGCCAACCGGGACAGGCGACTACTGGAAACACCATATATTTT.

This rearrangement joins TRBV6-2 or TRBV6-3 to TRBJ1-5; the D gene is possibly TRBD1 (6 bases). This CDR3 spans 15 amino acids. Germline loops: CDR1 MNHEY, CDR2 SVGEGT. Trimming pared 3 bases from V and 0 bases from J, leaving 9 bases between. CDR3 in amino acids: CASSYGGGSNQPQHF. The CDR3 coding sequence is TGTGCCAGCAGTTATGGGGGCGGTAGCAATCAGCCCCAGCATTTT.

Comment on this clone: Germline is not matched at one junction end, which may reflect a read error. The chain couples TRBV4-1 to TRBJ1-5; TRBD1 agrees at 7 bases. Germline CDR1 is MGHRA and CDR2 is YSYEKL. The CDR3 covers 16 residues. CDR3 region: CASTQKGTASNQPQHF. The DNA for the CDR3 is TGCGCCAGCACCCAAAAGGGGACAGCAAGCAATCAGCCCCAGCATTTT.